This T cell receptor (beta chain) was sequenced during a study of human T cells and chemical hapten exposure. Indicated time point: patch test 2, 6 weeks after DPC sensitization. The treatment denotes: therapeutic diphenylcyclopropenone sensitization with weekly scalp DPC. CDR3 length: 15 residues. CDR1 is KGHSH, CDR2 LQKENI, per germline. The ends were cut back, 3 bases at V and 3 bases at J, with 14 bases in the middle. This clonotype was seen repeatedly, ten times or more. TCRdb recomputed calls from the RACE reads with MiXCR, one row per CDR3 protein. Of approximately 82,000 distinct CDR3 sequences in the sample, approximately 7% were seen once.

Sequences were derived from whole blood, sampled in connection with sensitization to the hapten diphenylcyclopropenone (DPC). The TCR sequence derives from a woman aged 25-40 years with alopecia areata. Some clones in this sample may be carry-over from other donors' samples. This chain links TRBV18 with TRBJ1-1, with D possibly being TRBD1 (5 bases). CDR3 amino acids: CASSPRGVADTEAFF. CDR3 DNA: TGTGCCAGCTCACCCCGGGGGGTCGCGGACACTGAAGCTTTCTTT.